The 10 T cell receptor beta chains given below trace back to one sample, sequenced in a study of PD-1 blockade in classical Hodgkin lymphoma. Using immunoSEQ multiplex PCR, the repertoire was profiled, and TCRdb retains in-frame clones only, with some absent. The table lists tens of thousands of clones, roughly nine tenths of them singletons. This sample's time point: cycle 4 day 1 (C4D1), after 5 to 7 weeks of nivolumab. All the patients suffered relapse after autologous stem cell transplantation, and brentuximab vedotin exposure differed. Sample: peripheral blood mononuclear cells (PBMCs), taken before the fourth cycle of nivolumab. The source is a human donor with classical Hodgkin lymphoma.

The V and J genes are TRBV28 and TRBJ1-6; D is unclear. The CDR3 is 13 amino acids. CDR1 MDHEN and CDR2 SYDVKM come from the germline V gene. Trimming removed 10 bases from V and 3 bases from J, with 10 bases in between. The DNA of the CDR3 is TGTGCCACGGTCAGACGCTATAATTCACCCCTCCACTTT. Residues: CATVRRYNSPLHF.

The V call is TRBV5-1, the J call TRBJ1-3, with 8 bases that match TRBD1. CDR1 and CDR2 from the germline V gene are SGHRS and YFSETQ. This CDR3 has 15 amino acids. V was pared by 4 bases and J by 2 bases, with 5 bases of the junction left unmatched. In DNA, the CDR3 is TGCGCCAGCAGCACCGGACAGGGTACTGGAAACACCATATATTTT. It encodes CASSTGQGTGNTIYF. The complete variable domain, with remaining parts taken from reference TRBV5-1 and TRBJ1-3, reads KAGVTQTPRYLIKTRGQQVTLSCSPISGHRSVSWYQQTPGQGLQFLFEYFSETQRNKGNFPGRFSGRQFSNSRSEMNVSTLELGDSALYLCASSTGQGTGNTIYFGEGSWLTVV.

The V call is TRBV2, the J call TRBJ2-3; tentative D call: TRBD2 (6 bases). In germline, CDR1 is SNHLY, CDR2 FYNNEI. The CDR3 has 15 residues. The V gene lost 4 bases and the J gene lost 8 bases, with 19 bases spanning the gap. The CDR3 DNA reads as TGTGCCAGCAGTGCCGGAAGCCTTCAGGGAGGTACGCAGTATTTT. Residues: CASSAGSLQGGTQYF.

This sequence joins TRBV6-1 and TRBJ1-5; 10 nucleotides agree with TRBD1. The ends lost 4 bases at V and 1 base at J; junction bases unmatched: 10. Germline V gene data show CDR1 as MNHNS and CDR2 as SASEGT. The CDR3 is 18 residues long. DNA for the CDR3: TGTGCCAGCAGTGCAACCGACAGGGGGCGCGGGAGCAATCAGCCCCAGCATTTT. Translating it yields CASSATDRGRGSNQPQHF.

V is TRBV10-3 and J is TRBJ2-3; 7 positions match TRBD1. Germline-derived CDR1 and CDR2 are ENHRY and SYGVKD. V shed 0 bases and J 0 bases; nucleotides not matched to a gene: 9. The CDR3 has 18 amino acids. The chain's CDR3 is CAISESGQKISSTDTQYF. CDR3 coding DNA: TGTGCCATCAGTGAGTCGGGACAGAAAATTTCTAGCACAGATACGCAGTATTTT.

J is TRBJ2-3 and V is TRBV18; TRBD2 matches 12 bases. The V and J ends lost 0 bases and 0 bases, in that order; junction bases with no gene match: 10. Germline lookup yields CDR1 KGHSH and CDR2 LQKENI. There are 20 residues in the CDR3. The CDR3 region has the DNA TGTGCCAGCTCACCACCCTCCTCTAGCGGGAGGGTAACTAGCACAGATACGCAGTATTTT. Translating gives CASSPPSSSGRVTSTDTQYF.

This CDR3 reads CASSVAGSDTQYF. As DNA, the CDR3 is TGTGCCAGCAGCGTAGCTGGGTCAGATACGCAGTATTTT. This chain joins TRBV9 and TRBJ2-3; no firm D call. V shed 0 bases and J shed 4 bases, with 6 bases lying between them. The CDR3 consists of 13 residues. Germline loops: CDR1 SGDLS, CDR2 YYNGEE. The full variable domain, in which reference TRBV9 and TRBJ2-3 provide the parts outside the CDR3, is DSGVTQTPKHLITATGQRVTLRCSPRSGDLSVYWYQQSLDQGLQFLIQYYNGEERAKGNILERFSAQQFPDLHSELNLSSLELGDSALYFCASSVAGSDTQYFGPGTRLTVL.

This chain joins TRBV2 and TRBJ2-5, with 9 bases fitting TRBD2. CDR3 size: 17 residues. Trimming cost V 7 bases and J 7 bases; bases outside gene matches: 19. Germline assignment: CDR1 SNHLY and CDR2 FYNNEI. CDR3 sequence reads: CASKRDLPGLAQGTQYF. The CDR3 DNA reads TGTGCCAGCAAGAGGGATCTGCCGGGACTAGCCCAGGGGACCCAGTACTTC.

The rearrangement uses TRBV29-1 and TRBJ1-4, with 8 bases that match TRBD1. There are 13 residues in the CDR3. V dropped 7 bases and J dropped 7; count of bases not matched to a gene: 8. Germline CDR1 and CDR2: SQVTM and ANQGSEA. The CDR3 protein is CSGATGGREKLFF. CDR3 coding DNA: TGCAGCGGAGCTACAGGGGGACGTGAAAAACTGTTTTTT. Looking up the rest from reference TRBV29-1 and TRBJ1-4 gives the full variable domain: SAVISQKPSRDICQRGTSLTIQCQVDSQVTMMFWYRQQPGQSLTLIATANQGSEATYESGFVIDKFPISRPNLTFSTLTVSNMSPEDSSIYLCSGATGGREKLFFGSGTQLSVL.

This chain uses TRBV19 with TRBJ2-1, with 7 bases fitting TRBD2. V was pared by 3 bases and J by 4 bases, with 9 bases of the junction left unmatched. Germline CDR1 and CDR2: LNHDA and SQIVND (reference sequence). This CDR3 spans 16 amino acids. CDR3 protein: CASSIWSTAGYNEQFF. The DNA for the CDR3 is TGTGCCAGTAGTATTTGGTCGACAGCGGGATACAATGAGCAGTTCTTC.